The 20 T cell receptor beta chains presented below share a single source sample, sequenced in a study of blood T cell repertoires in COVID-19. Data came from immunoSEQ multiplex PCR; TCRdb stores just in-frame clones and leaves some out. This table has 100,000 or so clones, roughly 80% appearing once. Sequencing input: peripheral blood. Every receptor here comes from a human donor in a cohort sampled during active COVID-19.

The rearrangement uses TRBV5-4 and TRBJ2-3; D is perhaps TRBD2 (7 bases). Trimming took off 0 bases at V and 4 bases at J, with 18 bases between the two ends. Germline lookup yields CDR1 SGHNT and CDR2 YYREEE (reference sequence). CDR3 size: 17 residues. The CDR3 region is CASSLGGLRGRADTQYF. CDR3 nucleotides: TGTGCCAGCAGCTTGGGGGGTCTTAGGGGGAGGGCAGATACGCAGTATTTT. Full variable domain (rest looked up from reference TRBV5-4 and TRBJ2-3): ETGVTQSPTHLIKTRGQQVTLRCSSQSGHNTVSWYQQALGQGPQFIFQYYREEENGRGNFPPRFSGLQFPNYSSELNVNALELDDSALYLCASSLGGLRGRADTQYFGPGTRLTVL.

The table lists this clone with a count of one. The CDR3 coding sequence is TGTGCCAGTACGGACAGGGTCAATCAGCCCCAGCATTTT. Translation gives CASTDRVNQPQHF. The chain joins TRBV19 to TRBJ1-5; 8 bases map to TRBD1. Germline CDR1 is LNHDA and CDR2 is SQIVND (reference sequence). The CDR3 is made up of 13 amino acids. V dropped 7 bases and J dropped 3; count of bases not matched to a gene: 2. The full variable domain, completed using reference TRBV19 and TRBJ1-5, is DGGITQSPKYLFRKEGQNVTLSCEQNLNHDAMYWYRQDPGQGLRLIYYSQIVNDFQKGDIAEGYSVSREKKESFPLTVTSAQKNPTAFYLCASTDRVNQPQHFGDGTRLSIL.

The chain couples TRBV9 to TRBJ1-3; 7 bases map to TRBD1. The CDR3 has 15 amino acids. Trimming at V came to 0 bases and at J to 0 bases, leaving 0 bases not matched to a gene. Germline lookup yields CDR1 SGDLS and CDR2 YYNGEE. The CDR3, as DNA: TGTGCCAGCAGCGTAGGGGACAGCTCTGGAAACACCATATATTTT. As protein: CASSVGDSSGNTIYF.

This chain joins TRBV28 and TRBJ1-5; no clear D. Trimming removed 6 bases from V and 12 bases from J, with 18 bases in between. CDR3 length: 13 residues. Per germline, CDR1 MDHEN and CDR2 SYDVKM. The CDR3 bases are TGTGCCAGCAGCAAAGTTGTTGGGCACCTCCAGCATTTT. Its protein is CASSKVVGHLQHF. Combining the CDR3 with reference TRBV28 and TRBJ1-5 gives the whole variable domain DVKVTQSSRYLVKRTGEKVFLECVQDMDHENMFWYRQDPGLGLRLIYFSYDVKMKEKGDIPEGYSVSREKKERFSLILESASTNQTSMYLCASSKVVGHLQHFGDGTRLSIL.

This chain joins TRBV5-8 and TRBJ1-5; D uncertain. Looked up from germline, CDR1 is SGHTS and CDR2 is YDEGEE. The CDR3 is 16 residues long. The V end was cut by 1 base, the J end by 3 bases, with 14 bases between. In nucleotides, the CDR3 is TGTGCCAGCAGCTTGTGGCGGGGTTCGGACAATCAGCCCCAGCATTTT. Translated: CASSLWRGSDNQPQHF.

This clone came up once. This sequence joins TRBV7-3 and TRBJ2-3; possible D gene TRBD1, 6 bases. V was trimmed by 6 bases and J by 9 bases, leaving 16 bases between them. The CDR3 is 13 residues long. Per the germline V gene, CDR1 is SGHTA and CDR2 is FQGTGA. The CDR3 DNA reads TGTGCCAGCAGTCCGGACAGTATTATGACGCAGTATTTT. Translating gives CASSPDSIMTQYF.

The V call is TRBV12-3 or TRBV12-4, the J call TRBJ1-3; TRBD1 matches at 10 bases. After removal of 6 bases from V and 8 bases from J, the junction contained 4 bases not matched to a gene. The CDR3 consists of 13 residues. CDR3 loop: CASSRDRGHTIYF. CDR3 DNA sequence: TGTGCCAGCAGCCGTGACAGGGGGCACACCATATATTTT.

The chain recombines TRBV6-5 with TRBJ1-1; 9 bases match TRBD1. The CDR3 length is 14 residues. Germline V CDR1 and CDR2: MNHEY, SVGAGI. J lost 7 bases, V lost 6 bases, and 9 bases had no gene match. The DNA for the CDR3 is TGTGCCAGCAGCCGGGACAGGGCGGGGGGTGAAGCTTTCTTT. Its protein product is CASSRDRAGGEAFF.

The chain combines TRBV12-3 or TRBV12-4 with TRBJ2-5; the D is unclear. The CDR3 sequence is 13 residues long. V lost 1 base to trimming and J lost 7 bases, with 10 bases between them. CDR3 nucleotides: TGTGCCAGCAGTTTAGGTGATTACACGACCCAGTACTTC. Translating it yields CASSLGDYTTQYF.

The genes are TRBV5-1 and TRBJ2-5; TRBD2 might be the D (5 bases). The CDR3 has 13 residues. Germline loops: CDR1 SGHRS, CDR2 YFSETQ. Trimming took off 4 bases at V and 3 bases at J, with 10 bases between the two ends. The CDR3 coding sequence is TGCGCCAGCAGCCCTTCGAGGGAAGAGACCCAGTACTTC. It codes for CASSPSREETQYF.

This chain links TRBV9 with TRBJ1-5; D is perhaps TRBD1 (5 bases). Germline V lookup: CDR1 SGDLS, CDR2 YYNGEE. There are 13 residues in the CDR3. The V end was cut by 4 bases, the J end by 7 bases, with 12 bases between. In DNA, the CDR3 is TGTGCCAGCAGCTCAGGGCCGGACCAGCCCCAGCATTTT. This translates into CASSSGPDQPQHF. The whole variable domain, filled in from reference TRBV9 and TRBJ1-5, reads DSGVTQTPKHLITATGQRVTLRCSPRSGDLSVYWYQQSLDQGLQFLIQYYNGEERAKGNILERFSAQQFPDLHSELNLSSLELGDSALYFCASSSGPDQPQHFGDGTRLSIL.

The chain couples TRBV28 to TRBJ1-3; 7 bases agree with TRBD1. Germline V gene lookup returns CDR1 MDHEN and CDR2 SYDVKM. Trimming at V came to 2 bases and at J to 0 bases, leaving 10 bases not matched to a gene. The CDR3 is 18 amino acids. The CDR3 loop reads CASSLEAGQDISGNTIYF. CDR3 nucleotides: TGTGCCAGCAGTTTAGAAGCAGGACAGGACATCTCTGGAAACACCATATATTTT.

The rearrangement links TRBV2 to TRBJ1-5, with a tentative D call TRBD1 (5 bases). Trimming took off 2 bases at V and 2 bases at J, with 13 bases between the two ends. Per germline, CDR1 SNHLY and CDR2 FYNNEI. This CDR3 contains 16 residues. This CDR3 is CASSEWGRVGNQPQHF. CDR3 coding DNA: TGTGCCAGCAGTGAATGGGGCAGGGTAGGCAATCAGCCCCAGCATTTT.

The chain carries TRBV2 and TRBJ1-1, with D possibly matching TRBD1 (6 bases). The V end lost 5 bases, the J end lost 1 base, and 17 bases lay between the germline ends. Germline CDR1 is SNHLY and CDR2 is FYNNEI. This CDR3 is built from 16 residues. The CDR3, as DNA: TGTGCCAGCAGTCAGGACCGCGGGGGCTGGAACACTGAAGCTTTCTTT. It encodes CASSQDRGGWNTEAFF.

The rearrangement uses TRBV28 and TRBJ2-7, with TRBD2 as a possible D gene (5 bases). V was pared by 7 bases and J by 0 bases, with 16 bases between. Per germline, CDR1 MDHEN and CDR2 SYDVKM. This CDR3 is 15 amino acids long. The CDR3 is CASTSVGTSSYEQYF. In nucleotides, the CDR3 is TGTGCCAGCACCTCTGTGGGTACTAGCTCCTACGAGCAGTACTTC.

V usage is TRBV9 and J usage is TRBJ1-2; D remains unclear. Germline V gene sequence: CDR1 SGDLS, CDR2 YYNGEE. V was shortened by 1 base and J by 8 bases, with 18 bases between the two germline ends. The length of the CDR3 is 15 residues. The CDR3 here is CASSVRKGFAGGYTF. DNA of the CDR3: TGTGCCAGCAGCGTAAGAAAAGGGTTCGCGGGAGGCTACACCTTC.

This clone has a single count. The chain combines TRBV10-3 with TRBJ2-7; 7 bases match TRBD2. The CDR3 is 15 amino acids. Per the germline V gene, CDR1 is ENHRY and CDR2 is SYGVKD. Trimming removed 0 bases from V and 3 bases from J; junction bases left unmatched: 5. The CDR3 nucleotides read TGTGCCATCAGTGAGTCAACTAGCGTGAACTACGAGCAGTACTTC. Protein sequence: CAISESTSVNYEQYF.

CDR3 amino acids: CASSFGGTEAFF. The CDR3 nucleotides are TGTGCCAGCAGTTTTGGGGGGACTGAAGCTTTCTTT. The chain carries TRBV28 and TRBJ1-1; perhaps TRBD1 as D (5 bases). Per the germline V gene, CDR1 is MDHEN and CDR2 is SYDVKM. V was cut by 3 bases and J by 5 bases, with 7 bases left in between. The CDR3 consists of 12 residues.

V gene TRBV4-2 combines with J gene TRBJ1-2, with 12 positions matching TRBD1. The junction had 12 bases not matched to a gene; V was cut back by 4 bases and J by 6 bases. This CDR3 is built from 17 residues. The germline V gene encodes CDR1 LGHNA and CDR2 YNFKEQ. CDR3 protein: CASSRGRGQGAVDGYTF. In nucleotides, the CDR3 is TGTGCCAGCAGCCGCGGGAGGGGACAGGGGGCAGTTGATGGCTACACCTTC.

The CDR3 DNA reads as TGCGCCAGCAGCTTGGAGGGCGCGCAGGGGGCAGATACGCAGTATTTT. Encoded protein: CASSLEGAQGADTQYF. The chain recombines TRBV5-1 with TRBJ2-3; the match to TRBD1 covers 7 bases. After removal of 0 bases from V and 4 bases from J, the junction contained 8 bases not matched to a gene. Looked up from germline, CDR1 is SGHRS and CDR2 is YFSETQ. The CDR3 spans 16 residues.